This TCR beta chain stems from a study of cytomegalovirus exposure and HLA in healthy donors. Study conclusions and caveats: In a later analysis, the majority of CMV-associated beta chains seemingly showed HLA restriction.

Details on this clone: Its antigen is unknown.

The PCR had 60 Vbeta and 13 Jbeta primers. In the original workflow: The count from a later analysis was roughly 80 million unique TCR beta chains, some 10 million of them shared. The protocol was immunoSEQ multiplex PCR, while the TCRdb copy is restricted to in-frame clones and leaves out a portion. D and trimming were read from the DNA, whereas the V and J calls and clone size are those reported in that table. The sample records about 190,000 clones, around 79% being singletons. CDR1 is SGHDN, CDR2 FVKESK, per germline. The CDR3 is 16 residues long. V was cut by 1 base and J by 3 bases, with 12 bases left in between. Donors counted as nominally healthy when sampled, yet unrecorded immune exposures were likely.

Material for sequencing was PBMCs. The TCR sequence derives from a woman aged 18-29 years in good health and CMV-seronegative. The chain links TRBV14 to TRBJ2-2, with D perhaps matching TRBD2 (6 bases). The CDR3 DNA follows: TGTGCCAGCAGCCAAGTTCTGGGGGGTTACACCGGGGAGCTGTTTTTT. Protein sequence: CASSQVLGGYTGELFF.